Listed below are T cell receptor beta chains from one sample, sequenced in a study of human T cells and chemical hapten exposure. Each CDR3 protein gets one entry after TCRdb re-called the RACE reads with MiXCR. The sample includes about 70,000 distinct CDR3 sequences, approximately 11% of them seen just once. The source was whole blood, collected in connection with sensitization to the hapten diphenylcyclopropenone (DPC). These receptors originate from a woman between 50 and 59 years old with alopecia areata. Some clones in this sample may be carry-over from other donors' samples. Both conserved end residues are part of each CDR3. Each record gives: clone size, J gene, V gene, D gene, CDR3 protein, CDR3 DNA. A D gene is named only where the DNA matches it firmly. A clone size is listed for some rows: how often the clone was seen (once, few, many), or a class if it is expanded.

few TRBJ2-2 TRBV9 - CASSVDDTGELFF TGTGCCAGCAGCGTAGATGATACCGGGGAGCTGTTTTTT
- TRBJ1-2 TRBV29-1 TRBD1 CSVDRKNGYTF TGCAGCGTGGACAGGAAGAATGGCTACACCTTC
- TRBJ1-5 TRBV21-1 - CASSDGTPYSNQPQHF TGTGCCAGCAGCGACGGGACACCATATAGCAATCAGCCCCAGCATTTT
- TRBJ2-1 TRBV29-1 TRBD2 CSVVTSATYNEQFF TGCAGCGTTGTAACTAGCGCCACCTACAATGAGCAGTTCTTC
many TRBJ1-3 TRBV29-1 - CSVRPNSGNTIYF TGCAGCGTCAGGCCGAACTCTGGAAACACCATATATTTT
many TRBJ1-2 TRBV6-5 TRBD1 CASSYAGQVGYGYTF TGTGCCAGCAGTTACGCAGGACAGGTTGGGTATGGCTACACCTTC
few TRBJ2-5 TRBV6-6 - CASSYSSPLETQYF TGTGCCAGCAGTTACTCGTCCCCTTTGGAGACCCAGTACTTC
many TRBJ2-7 TRBV29-1 TRBD1 CSVRGQTSYEQYF TGCAGCGTTAGGGGGCAGACCTCCTACGAGCAGTACTTC
many TRBJ1-3 TRBV20-1 - CSATDRSGNTIYF TGCAGTGCTACCGACAGGTCCGGAAACACCATATATTTT
many TRBJ2-3 TRBV28 TRBD2 CASTPGGSGRTGADTQYF TGTGCCAGCACCCCCGGGGGTAGCGGGAGGACTGGGGCAGATACGCAGTATTTT
many TRBJ2-7 TRBV7-8 - CASSLESYEQYF TGTGCCAGCAGCTTAGAGAGCTACGAGCAGTACTTC
- TRBJ2-7 TRBV27 TRBD2 CASSSRVTSGSSYEQYF TGTGCCAGCAGTTCAAGGGTGACTAGCGGGAGCTCCTACGAGCAGTACTTC